This TCR beta chain was sequenced in a study of PD-1 blockade in classical Hodgkin lymphoma. Across the whole study: Treatment was intravenous nivolumab, 3 mg/kg every 2 weeks, until progression. Study findings and constraints: Newly diagnosed patients had diversity similar to the baseline diversity of complete responders.

The CDR3 spans 16 residues. Germline lookup yields CDR1 SEHNR and CDR2 FQNEAQ (reference sequence). The V gene lost 5 bases and the J gene lost 1 base, with 15 bases spanning the gap. About this clone: Its antigen is unknown.

Time point specified: cycle 4 day 1 (C4D1), after more than 5 weeks of nivolumab. Brentuximab vedotin exposure varied, and every patient relapsed after autologous stem cell transplantation. The assay was immunoSEQ multiplex PCR, and TCRdb's table has in-frame clones only and misses some. Among 17,000 or so clones listed, around four fifths were seen once. The V gene is TRBV7-9, the J gene TRBJ2-1, with a possible D match to TRBD2 (5 bases). Specimen: peripheral blood mononuclear cells (PBMCs), collected before the fourth cycle of nivolumab. This sequence originates from a human donor with classical Hodgkin lymphoma. The CDR3 nucleotides are TGTGCCAGCAGCCTCGATCGGACTTTGTCCTACAATGAGCAGTTCTTC. This codes for CASSLDRTLSYNEQFF.